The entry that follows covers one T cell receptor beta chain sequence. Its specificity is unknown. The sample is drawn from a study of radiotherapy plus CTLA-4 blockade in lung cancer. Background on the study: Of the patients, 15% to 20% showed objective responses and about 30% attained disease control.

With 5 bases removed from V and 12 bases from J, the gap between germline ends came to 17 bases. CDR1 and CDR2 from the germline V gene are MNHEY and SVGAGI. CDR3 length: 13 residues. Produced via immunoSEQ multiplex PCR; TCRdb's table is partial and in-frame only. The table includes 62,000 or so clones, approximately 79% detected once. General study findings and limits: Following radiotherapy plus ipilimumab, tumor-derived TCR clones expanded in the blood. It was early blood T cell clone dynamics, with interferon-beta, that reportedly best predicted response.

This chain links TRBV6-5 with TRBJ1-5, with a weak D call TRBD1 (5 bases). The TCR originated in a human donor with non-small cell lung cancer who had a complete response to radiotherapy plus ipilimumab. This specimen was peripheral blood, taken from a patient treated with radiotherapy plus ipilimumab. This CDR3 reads CASSNPPTGLQHF. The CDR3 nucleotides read TGTGCCAGCAGTAACCCTCCGACGGGGCTCCAGCATTTT.